The rows below give T cell receptor beta chains drawn from one sample of a study of human T cells and chemical hapten exposure. TCRdb redid the calling of the RACE reads with MiXCR, one entry per CDR3 protein. The sample holds about 380,000 distinct CDR3 sequences, 4% to 6% seen once. The sample consisted of whole blood, taken in connection with sensitization to the hapten diphenylcyclopropenone (DPC). These receptor sequences come from a woman in her forties or fifties with alopecia areata. Some clones in this sample may be carry-over from other donors' samples. Each CDR3 is given with its conserved first and last residue. A D gene is named only where the DNA matches it firmly. Clone size appears in some rows only: once, few, many, or a class for an expanded clone.

clone_size	d_call	j_call	v_call	cdr3_aa	cdr3_nt
many	.	TRBJ2-7	TRBV21-1	CAPPPRQGSYEQYF	TGTGCCCCGCCCCCCCGACAGGGCTCCTACGAGCAGTACTTC
many	.	TRBJ1-2	TRBV29-1	CSVTGTNYGYTF	TGCAGCGTAACCGGGACTAACTATGGCTACACCTTC
.	.	TRBJ1-2	TRBV29-1	CSVEVGANGYTF	TGCAGCGTTGAAGTAGGGGCGAACGGCTACACCTTC
few	TRBD2	TRBJ2-1	TRBV19	CASKNGGSNEQFF	TGTGCCAGTAAGAACGGGGGGAGCAATGAGCAGTTCTTC
many	.	TRBJ2-3	TRBV11-2	CASSSSSGNQDTQYF	TGTGCCAGCAGCTCCTCCTCTGGGAACCAAGATACGCAGTATTTT
.	.	TRBJ1-1	TRBV2	CASSGDSGEAFF	TGTGCCAGCAGTGGAGACAGTGGTGAAGCTTTCTTT
many	.	TRBJ1-2	TRBV12-3/TRBV12-4	CASSPLAGTNGYTF	TGTGCCAGCAGTCCTCTTGCCGGGACAAATGGCTACACCTTC
many	.	TRBJ1-2	TRBV13	CASSPRGRGYGYTF	TGTGCCAGCAGCCCCCGTGGGAGGGGCTATGGCTACACCTTC
.	TRBD2	TRBJ2-5	TRBV2	CAGRLAGLETQYF	TGTGCCGGCCGACTAGCGGGGTTAGAGACCCAGTACTTC
many	.	TRBJ1-5	TRBV4-2	CASSQDKAQPQHF	TGTGCCAGCAGCCAAGATAAGGCACAGCCCCAGCATTTT
.	.	TRBJ1-1	TRBV6-2/TRBV6-3	CASSYFMNTEAFF	TGTGCCAGCAGTTACTTTATGAACACTGAAGCTTTCTTT
many	.	TRBJ1-2	TRBV20-1	CSARDGQGSLTVGGYTF	TGCAGTGCTAGAGACGGGCAAGGCAGCTTAACGGTCGGTGGCTACACCTTC
few	.	TRBJ1-4	TRBV28	CASSYRALTEKLFF	TGTGCCAGCAGTTACAGAGCGCTAACCGAAAAACTGTTTTTT
.	.	TRBJ1-5	TRBV28	CANGGGSHRQPQHF	TGTGCCAATGGTGGAGGGTCTCATCGTCAGCCCCAGCATTTT
many	.	TRBJ2-1	TRBV7-2	CASSFPGGTANEQFF	TGTGCCAGCAGCTTCCCGGGCGGTACTGCCAATGAGCAGTTCTTC
few	TRBD2	TRBJ2-1	TRBV24-1	CATAGPLAGGTYNEQFF	TGTGCCACCGCAGGGCCACTGGCGGGAGGGACCTACAATGAGCAGTTCTTC
many	.	TRBJ1-1	TRBV9	CASSVDGIGTEAFF	TGTGCCAGCAGCGTAGACGGGATTGGCACTGAAGCTTTCTTT
many	TRBD1	TRBJ2-7	TRBV27	CASSSGTGPHEQYF	TGTGCCAGCAGTTCCGGGACAGGGCCTCACGAGCAGTACTTC
many	.	TRBJ2-3	TRBV7-9	CASSPDTLTDTQYF	TGTGCCAGCAGCCCCGATACCCTCACAGATACGCAGTATTTT
few	TRBD1	TRBJ2-3	TRBV7-2	CASTTGIYTQYF	TGTGCCAGCACGACAGGGATCTATACGCAGTATTTT
many	TRBD2	TRBJ2-7	TRBV27	CASSLAGGHHEQYF	TGTGCCAGCAGTTTAGCGGGGGGCCACCACGAGCAGTACTTC
many	TRBD1	TRBJ1-2	TRBV7-3	CASSLDRGLGYTF	TGTGCCAGCAGCTTAGACAGGGGGCTGGGCTACACCTTC
few	.	TRBJ2-1	TRBV27	CASSLVAAYNEQFF	TGTGCCAGCAGTTTAGTCGCGGCTTACAATGAGCAGTTCTTC
few	TRBD2	TRBJ2-1	TRBV6-5	CASSYWSSGSSYNEQFF	TGTGCCAGCAGTTACTGGTCTAGCGGGAGCTCCTACAATGAGCAGTTCTTC
.	.	TRBJ2-2	TRBV30	CAWTSVSRKDTGELFF	TGTGCCTGGACCAGTGTATCCCGGAAGGACACCGGGGAGCTGTTTTTT
many	TRBD1	TRBJ2-7	TRBV4-1	CASSQEGQGVYEQYF	TGCGCCAGCAGCCAGGAAGGACAGGGGGTCTACGAGCAGTACTTC
many	.	TRBJ1-5	TRBV3-1	CASSRAGASSNQPQHF	TGTGCCAGCAGCCGGGCAGGGGCGTCTAGCAATCAGCCCCAGCATTTT
many	.	TRBJ1-3	TRBV7-2	CASSLVLPFSGNTIYF	TGTGCCAGCAGCTTAGTTTTGCCCTTCTCTGGAAACACCATATATTTT
.	TRBD1	TRBJ1-2	TRBV7-9	CASSYGQEGYGYTF	TGTGCCAGCAGCTACGGACAGGAGGGGTATGGCTACACCTTC
many	TRBD1	TRBJ2-7	TRBV10-1	CASSAGTGGNEQYF	TGCGCCAGCAGTGCCGGGACAGGGGGAAACGAGCAGTACTTC
many	TRBD2	TRBJ2-1	TRBV7-6	CASSLAVAGGPPNEQFF	TGTGCCAGCAGCTTAGCGGTCGCGGGGGGGCCCCCCAATGAGCAGTTCTTC
many	.	TRBJ1-1	TRBV10-3	CAISVGVNTEAFF	TGTGCCATCAGTGTGGGGGTGAACACTGAAGCTTTCTTT
.	TRBD1	TRBJ2-6	TRBV13	CASSLDRSSSGANVLTF	TGTGCCAGCAGCCTGGACAGGTCGAGCTCTGGGGCCAACGTCCTGACTTTC
.	TRBD1	TRBJ1-5	TRBV28	CASNGFFRGQEPQHF	TGTGCCAGCAATGGGTTCTTCAGGGGGCAGGAGCCCCAGCATTTT
few	.	TRBJ2-3	TRBV20-1	CSARDPRRNTDTQYF	TGCAGTGCTAGAGATCCGCGGCGGAACACAGATACGCAGTATTTT
many	.	TRBJ1-6	TRBV14	CASSPLQSSPLHF	TGTGCCAGCAGCCCATTACAGAGCTCACCCCTCCACTTT
few	.	TRBJ1-2	TRBV27	CASSLWGALHYGYTF	TGTGCCAGCAGTTTATGGGGGGCCCTTCACTATGGCTACACCTTC
many	.	TRBJ2-2	TRBV4-1	CASSQERLGRTGELFF	TGCGCCAGCAGCCAAGAAAGGTTAGGAAGAACCGGGGAGCTGTTTTTT
few	.	TRBJ1-1	TRBV11-2	CASSLWLRGTEAFF	TGTGCCAGCAGCTTATGGCTCAGAGGCACTGAAGCTTTCTTT
.	.	TRBJ1-5	TRBV29-1	CSVGPAGNQPQHF	TGCAGCGTTGGGCCCGCGGGAAATCAGCCCCAGCATTTT
few	TRBD1	TRBJ1-5	TRBV28	CASSAPTGLGNQPQHF	TGTGCCAGCAGTGCCCCGACAGGGTTGGGCAATCAGCCCCAGCATTTT
few	TRBD2	TRBJ2-1	TRBV2	CASSKRGLAGVNEQFF	TGTGCCAGCAGTAAGAGGGGACTAGCGGGAGTCAATGAGCAGTTCTTC
many	.	TRBJ2-7	TRBV6-6	CATKAQYYEQYF	TGTGCCACCAAAGCCCAGTACTACGAGCAGTACTTC
many	.	TRBJ1-2	TRBV7-2	CASIISPGGSYGYTF	TGTGCCAGCATCATTAGCCCAGGAGGGAGCTATGGCTACACCTTC
.	.	TRBJ2-7	TRBV6-6	CASSTPGNWEQYF	TGTGCCAGCAGTACCCCCGGGAATTGGGAGCAGTACTTC
.	.	TRBJ2-7	TRBV4-2	CASSQDPRQAYEQYF	TGTGCCAGCAGCCAAGATCCACGACAAGCCTACGAGCAGTACTTC
.	.	TRBJ2-3	TRBV7-9	CASSTPTGFKADTQYF	TGTGCCAGCAGCACCCCTACAGGGTTTAAGGCTGATACGCAGTATTTT